These 20 T cell receptor beta chains originate from one sample sequenced in a study of shared clonotypes between healthy human individuals. Profiling relied on immunoSEQ multiplex PCR, and the TCRdb table lists in-frame clones only, not all of them. The sample lists some 2 million clones; approximately 94% were seen once. CD8 cells classed as naive were CD45RO-negative and positively selected for CCR7, excluding terminally differentiated effector memory CD45RA+ cells. The sequencing sample was made of naive CD8+ T cells sorted from blood. All receptors derive from a man younger than 35 in good health.

The rearrangement links TRBV5-8 to TRBJ1-5; D is undetermined. The length of the CDR3 is 13 residues. Germline assignment: CDR1 SGHTS and CDR2 YDEGEE. Between the trimmed V and J ends, which lost 2 bases and 5 bases, there was a span of 8 bases. The CDR3 DNA reads as TGTGCCAGCAGCTTTCGGGGAGATCAGCCCCAGCATTTT. Protein sequence: CASSFRGDQPQHF.

This chain links TRBV5-4 with TRBJ2-3; D call uncertain. The CDR3 sequence is 15 residues long. Trimming removed 3 bases at V and 3 bases at J, with 14 bases between. Germline CDR1 SGHNT, CDR2 YYREEE (reference sequence). In DNA, the CDR3 is TGTGCCAGCAGCTACCTTAACTTCCCGACAGATACGCAGTATTTT. This gives the protein CASSYLNFPTDTQYF.

This clone was counted once. The rearrangement uses TRBV5-6 and TRBJ1-1; D gene uncertain. This CDR3 is built from 14 residues. Germline lookup yields CDR1 SGHDT and CDR2 YYEEEE. Trimming removed 4 bases from V and 1 base from J, with 11 bases in between. CDR3 residues: CASSVNLGNTEAFF. As DNA, the CDR3 is TGTGCCAGCAGCGTGAATTTGGGGAACACTGAAGCTTTCTTT.

V and J are TRBV6-6 and TRBJ2-2, with 8 nucleotides matching TRBD2. With 2 bases clipped from V and 4 bases from J, the junction kept 3 bases outside the gene matches. CDR3 length equals 15 residues. Germline-derived CDR1 and CDR2 are MNHNY and SVGAGI (reference sequence). The CDR3 protein is CASSYSGGGTGELFF. CDR3 nucleotide sequence: TGTGCCAGCAGTTACAGCGGGGGAGGCACCGGGGAGCTGTTTTTT.

The V and J genes are TRBV28 and TRBJ1-3, with a tentative D call TRBD1 (6 bases). V lost 5 bases, J lost 1 base, and 9 bases lay in between. CDR1 MDHEN and CDR2 SYDVKM come from the germline V gene. The CDR3 has 14 amino acids. Here the CDR3 DNA reads TGTGCCAGCAGTGCCACAGGGTCTGGAAACACCATATATTTT. This gives the protein CASSATGSGNTIYF.

The chain is built from TRBV7-2 and TRBJ2-3, with D perhaps being TRBD1 or TRBD2 (5 bases each). The CDR3 is made up of 15 amino acids. The V end lost 6 bases, the J end lost 2 bases, and 15 bases lay between the germline ends. Germline loops: CDR1 SGHTA, CDR2 FQGNSA. CDR3: CASSYKGRNTDTQYF. CDR3 nucleotide sequence: TGTGCCAGCAGTTATAAGGGACGGAACACAGATACGCAGTATTTT.

This clone was seen just once. This rearrangement joins TRBV7-9 to TRBJ2-1; TRBD2 aligns across 12 bases. The V gene end was trimmed by 6 bases and the J gene end by 2 bases; junction bases not matched to a gene: 5. Germline V lookup: CDR1 SEHNR, CDR2 FQNEAQ (reference sequence). CDR3 length: 16 residues. The CDR3 nucleotides are TGTGCCAGCAGTCAAGGACTAGCGGGGACCTACAATGAGCAGTTCTTC. Amino acid sequence: CASSQGLAGTYNEQFF.

The genes are TRBV2 and TRBJ2-2; D perhaps matches TRBD2 (5 bases). The CDR3 covers 16 residues. V was shortened by 5 bases and J by 4 bases, with 17 bases between the two germline ends. CDR1 SNHLY and CDR2 FYNNEI come from the germline V gene. The CDR3 sequence is CASSYPGGSPTGELFF. CDR3 nucleotides: TGTGCCAGCAGTTATCCAGGCGGGTCTCCCACCGGGGAGCTGTTTTTT.

This clone was seen once. J is TRBJ2-1 and V is TRBV5-1; 10 bases line up with TRBD1. Germline V gene data show CDR1 as SGHRS and CDR2 as YFSETQ. This CDR3 spans 17 amino acids. J was trimmed by 3 bases and V by 4 bases; bases with no gene match: 10. The CDR3 here is CASSLFRQGASYNEQFF. As DNA, the CDR3 is TGCGCCAGCAGCCTTTTCCGACAGGGGGCTAGCTACAATGAGCAGTTCTTC.

V usage is TRBV5-4 and J usage is TRBJ1-1; the D gene is possibly TRBD1 (6 bases). This CDR3 is built from 13 residues. Germline CDR1 is SGHNT and CDR2 is YYREEE (reference sequence). Trimming left V 4 bases short and J 8 bases short, with 15 bases between. CDR3 in amino acids: CASSLAGGLEAFF. As DNA, the CDR3 is TGTGCCAGCAGCCTGGCGGGGGGCCTAGAAGCTTTCTTT.

This clone was recorded only once. This chain connects TRBV27 to TRBJ2-7; D could derive from TRBD1 or TRBD2 (5 bases each). The V end was cut by 11 bases, the J end by 1 base, with 12 bases between. The germline CDR1 and CDR2 sequences are MNHEY and SMNVEV (reference sequence). This CDR3 spans 12 amino acids. CDR3 in amino acids: CALAEGSYEQYF. DNA of the CDR3: TGTGCCCTCGCCGAGGGGTCCTACGAGCAGTACTTC.

The rearrangement uses TRBV7-9 and TRBJ2-7; D might be TRBD2 (6 bases). CDR1 is SEHNR, CDR2 FQNEAQ, per germline (reference sequence). V lost 3 bases, J lost 5 bases, and 14 bases lay in between. The CDR3 spans 14 residues. CDR3 nucleotides: TGTGCCAGCAGCTTGGCGGGGCCACATAACGAGCAGTACTTC. It translates to CASSLAGPHNEQYF.

As regards this clone: Other DNA sequences within the sample encode an identical CDR3. V usage is TRBV6-5 and J usage is TRBJ2-5, with D maybe TRBD2 (5 bases). The V gene's germline CDR1 is MNHEY and CDR2 SVGAGI. Trimming removed 0 bases from V and 5 bases from J, with 7 bases in between. This CDR3 spans 13 amino acids. CDR3 sequence reads: CASSYSGEETQYF. As DNA, the CDR3 is TGTGCCAGCAGTTACTCTGGGGAGGAGACCCAGTACTTC.

The genes are TRBV29-1 and TRBJ2-7; either TRBD1 or TRBD2 may fit D (5 bases each). The CDR3 has 14 residues. CDR1 SQVTM and CDR2 ANQGSEA come from the germline V gene. CDR3: CRFVRDLLPGEQYF. In DNA form, the CDR3 reads TGCAGATTTGTAAGGGACCTGCTTCCGGGGGAGCAGTACTTC.

DNA for the CDR3: TGTGCCAGCAGCTTGGACGGGATGCTGAACACTGAAGCTTTCTTT. As protein: CASSLDGMLNTEAFF. V is TRBV5-6 and J is TRBJ1-1; the D is unclear. Germline V gene sequence: CDR1 SGHDT, CDR2 YYEEEE. V shed 0 bases and J shed 0 bases, with 9 bases lying between them. The CDR3 loop spans 15 amino acids.

V usage is TRBV27 and J usage is TRBJ2-7; the D gene is possibly TRBD1 (6 bases). The germline V gene encodes CDR1 MNHEY and CDR2 SMNVEV (reference sequence). This CDR3 is built from 12 residues. Trimming pared 5 bases from V and 5 bases from J, leaving 10 bases between. The CDR3 DNA is TGTGCCAGCAGTACAGGGTTTAACGAGCAGTACTTC. Translating it yields CASSTGFNEQYF.

CDR3 bases: TGTGCCAGCAGTTACGGTCAGGGGATGGATACGCAGTATTTT. Translating it yields CASSYGQGMDTQYF. The chain employs TRBV6-5 and TRBJ2-3, with a possible D match to TRBD1 (6 bases). CDR1 and CDR2 (germline): MNHEY, SVGAGI. The length of the CDR3 is 14 residues. Between the trimmed V and J ends, which lost 2 bases and 6 bases, there was a span of 12 bases.

The chain is built from TRBV10-3 and TRBJ1-1; 7 nucleotides align to TRBD1. Germline V gives CDR1 ENHRY, CDR2 SYGVKD. This CDR3 has 14 residues. V trimming: 4 bases; J trimming: 2 bases; junction bases outside the gene matches: 4. The CDR3 nucleotides read TGTGCCATCAGTGCTGACAGGGTAAACACTGAAGCTTTCTTT. Amino acid sequence: CAISADRVNTEAFF.

CDR3 bases: TGTGCCAGCAGCTTGCAAATCGGCAGCCCTAATTCACCCCTCCACTTT. Its translation: CASSLQIGSPNSPLHF. This sequence joins TRBV7-9 and TRBJ1-6; D is uncertain. V lost 3 bases, J lost 6 bases, and 15 bases lay in between. The CDR3 is made up of 16 amino acids. Germline V CDR1 and CDR2: SEHNR, FQNEAQ (reference sequence).

V usage is TRBV28 and J usage is TRBJ2-7, with 10 bases fitting TRBD1. The V and J ends lost 3 bases and 2 bases, in that order; junction bases with no gene match: 1. Germline-derived CDR1 and CDR2 are MDHEN and SYDVKM. This CDR3 spans 14 amino acids. The CDR3 DNA is TGTGCCAGCAGTTTTGACAGGGGGCCCTACGAGCAGTACTTC. Its translation: CASSFDRGPYEQYF.